This record looks at one T cell receptor (beta chain) sequence and its context. Sequenced by immunoSEQ multiplex PCR; TCRdb stores in-frame clones only, minus some. Of about 200,000 clones listed, around 89% are singletons. This sample is drawn from a study of blood T cell repertoires in COVID-19. The CDR3 spans 13 residues. Germline V gives CDR1 SNHLY, CDR2 FYNNEI. The V end was cut by 9 bases, the J end by 2 bases, with 11 bases between. The chain joins TRBV2 to TRBJ2-1, with D perhaps matching TRBD1 (5 bases). The TCR sequence derives from a man aged 25-40 years who had recovered from COVID-19. Sequenced material: PBMCs or T cells enriched from blood (not recorded which). The CDR3 nucleotides are TGTGCCAGTCAAGGGGTCGCCTACAATGAGCAGTTCTTC. Translating it yields CASQGVAYNEQFF.